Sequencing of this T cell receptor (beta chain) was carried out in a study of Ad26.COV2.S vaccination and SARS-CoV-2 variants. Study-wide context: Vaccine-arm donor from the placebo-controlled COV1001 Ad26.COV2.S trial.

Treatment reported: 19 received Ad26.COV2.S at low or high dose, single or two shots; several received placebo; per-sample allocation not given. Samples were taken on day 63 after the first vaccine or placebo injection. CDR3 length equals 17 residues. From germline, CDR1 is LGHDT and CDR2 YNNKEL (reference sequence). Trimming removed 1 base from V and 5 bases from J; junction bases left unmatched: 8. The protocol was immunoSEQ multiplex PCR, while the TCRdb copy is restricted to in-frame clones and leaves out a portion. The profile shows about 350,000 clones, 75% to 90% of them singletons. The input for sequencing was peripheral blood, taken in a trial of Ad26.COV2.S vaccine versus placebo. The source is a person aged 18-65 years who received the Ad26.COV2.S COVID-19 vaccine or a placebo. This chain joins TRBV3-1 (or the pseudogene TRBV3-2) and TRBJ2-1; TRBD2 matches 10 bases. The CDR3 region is CASSQGERLAGDNEQFF. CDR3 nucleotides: TGTGCCAGCAGCCAAGGCGAGCGGCTAGCGGGGGACAATGAGCAGTTCTTC.